This T cell receptor (beta chain) was identified during a study of CD8 T cells in ankylosing spondylitis. Whole-study findings and limits: Researchers reportedly found disease-linked clones significantly enriched in matched ankylosing spondylitis synovial fluid. With a CD8+ phenotype, disease-linked clones were relatively rare in peripheral blood. A subset of motif variants has previously been described in the synovial fluid and blood of reactive arthritis. Ankylosing spondylitis blood appeared to carry a characteristic TCR beta motif of roughly 8 highly homologous variants.

Making the TCR beta libraries involved quantitative 5'-RACE with molecular barcodes. TCRdb itself ran the 5' RACE reads through MiXCR, one entry per CDR3 protein. Here the sample spans hundreds of thousands of distinct CDR3 sequences, 17% being singletons. In this sample, this clonotype turned up a few times. Its target is not known. The CDR3 loop spans 16 amino acids. The V gene lost 7 bases and the J gene lost 0 bases, with 13 bases spanning the gap. The germline gives CDR1 MNHNS, CDR2 SASEGT. The sequenced sample consisted of blood, either unsorted or a sorted T cell fraction (not recorded which). The rearrangement links TRBV6-1 to TRBJ2-6; a weak D match, TRBD2 (7 bases). The sequence came from a male donor with ankylosing spondylitis. The CDR3 region is CASTGGGRSGANVLTF. DNA for the CDR3: TGTGCCAGCACTGGCGGGGGCCGCTCTGGGGCCAACGTCCTGACTTTC.